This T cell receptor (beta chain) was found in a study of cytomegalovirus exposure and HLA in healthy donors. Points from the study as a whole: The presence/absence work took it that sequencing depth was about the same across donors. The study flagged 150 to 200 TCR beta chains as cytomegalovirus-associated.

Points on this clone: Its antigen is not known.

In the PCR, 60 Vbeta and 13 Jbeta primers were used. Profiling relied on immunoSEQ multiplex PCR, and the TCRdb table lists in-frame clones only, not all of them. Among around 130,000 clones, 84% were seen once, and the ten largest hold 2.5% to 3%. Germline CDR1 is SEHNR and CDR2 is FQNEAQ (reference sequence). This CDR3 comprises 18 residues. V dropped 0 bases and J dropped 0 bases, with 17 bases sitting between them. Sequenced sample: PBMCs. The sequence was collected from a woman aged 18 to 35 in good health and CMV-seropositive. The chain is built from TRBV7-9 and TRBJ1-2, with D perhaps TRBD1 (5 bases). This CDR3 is CASSLAQGALFSNYGYTF. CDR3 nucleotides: TGTGCCAGCAGCTTAGCGCAAGGGGCCCTTTTTTCTAACTATGGCTACACCTTC.